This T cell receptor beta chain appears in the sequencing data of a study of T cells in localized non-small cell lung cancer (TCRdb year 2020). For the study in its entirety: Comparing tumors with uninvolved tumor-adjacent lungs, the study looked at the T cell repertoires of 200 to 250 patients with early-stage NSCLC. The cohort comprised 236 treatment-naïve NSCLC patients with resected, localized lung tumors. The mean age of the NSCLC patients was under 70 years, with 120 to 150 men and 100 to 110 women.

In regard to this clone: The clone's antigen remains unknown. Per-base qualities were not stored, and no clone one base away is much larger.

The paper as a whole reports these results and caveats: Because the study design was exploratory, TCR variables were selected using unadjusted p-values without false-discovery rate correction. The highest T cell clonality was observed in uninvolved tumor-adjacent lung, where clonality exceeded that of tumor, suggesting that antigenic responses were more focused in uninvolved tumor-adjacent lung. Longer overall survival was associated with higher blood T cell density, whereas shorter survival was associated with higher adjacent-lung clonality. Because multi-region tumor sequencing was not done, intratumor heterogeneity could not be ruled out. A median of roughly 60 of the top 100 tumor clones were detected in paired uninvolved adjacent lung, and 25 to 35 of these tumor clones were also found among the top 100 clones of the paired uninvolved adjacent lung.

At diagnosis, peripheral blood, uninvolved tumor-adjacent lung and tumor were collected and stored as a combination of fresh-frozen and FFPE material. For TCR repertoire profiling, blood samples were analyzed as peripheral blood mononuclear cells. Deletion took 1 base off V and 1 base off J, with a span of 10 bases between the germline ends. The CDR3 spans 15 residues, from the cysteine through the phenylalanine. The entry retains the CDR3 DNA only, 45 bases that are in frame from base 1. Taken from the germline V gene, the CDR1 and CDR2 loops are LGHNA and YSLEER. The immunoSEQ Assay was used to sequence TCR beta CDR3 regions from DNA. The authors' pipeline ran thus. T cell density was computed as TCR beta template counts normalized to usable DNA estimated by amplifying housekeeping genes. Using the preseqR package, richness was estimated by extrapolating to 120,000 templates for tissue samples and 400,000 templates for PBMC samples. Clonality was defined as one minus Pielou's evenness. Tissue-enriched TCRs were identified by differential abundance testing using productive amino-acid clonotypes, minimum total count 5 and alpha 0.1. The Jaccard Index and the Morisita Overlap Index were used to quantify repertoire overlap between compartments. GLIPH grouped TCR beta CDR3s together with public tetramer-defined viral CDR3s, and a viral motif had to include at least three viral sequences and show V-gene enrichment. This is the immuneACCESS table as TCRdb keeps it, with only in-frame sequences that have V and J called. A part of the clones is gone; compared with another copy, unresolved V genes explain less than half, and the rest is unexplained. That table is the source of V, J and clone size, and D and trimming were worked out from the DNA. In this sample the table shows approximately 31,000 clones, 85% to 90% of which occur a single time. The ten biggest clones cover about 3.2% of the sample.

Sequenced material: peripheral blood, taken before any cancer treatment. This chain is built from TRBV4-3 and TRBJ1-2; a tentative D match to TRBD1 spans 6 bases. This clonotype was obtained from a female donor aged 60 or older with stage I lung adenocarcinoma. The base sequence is TGCGCCAGCAGCCAAGCGGGCAGGGGTAACTATGGCTACACCTTC. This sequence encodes CASSQAGRGNYGYTF.